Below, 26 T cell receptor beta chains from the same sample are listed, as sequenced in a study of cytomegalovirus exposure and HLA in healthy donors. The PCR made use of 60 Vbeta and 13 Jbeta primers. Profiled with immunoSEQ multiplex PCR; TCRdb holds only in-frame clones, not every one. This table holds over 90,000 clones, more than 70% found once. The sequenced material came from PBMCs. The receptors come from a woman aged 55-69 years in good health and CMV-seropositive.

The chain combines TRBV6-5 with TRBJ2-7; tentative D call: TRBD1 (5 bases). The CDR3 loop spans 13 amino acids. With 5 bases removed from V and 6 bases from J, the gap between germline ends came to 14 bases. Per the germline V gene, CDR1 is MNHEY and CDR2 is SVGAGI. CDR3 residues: CASSPQQGTEQYF. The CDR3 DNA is TGTGCCAGCAGTCCACAGCAGGGTACCGAGCAGTACTTC.

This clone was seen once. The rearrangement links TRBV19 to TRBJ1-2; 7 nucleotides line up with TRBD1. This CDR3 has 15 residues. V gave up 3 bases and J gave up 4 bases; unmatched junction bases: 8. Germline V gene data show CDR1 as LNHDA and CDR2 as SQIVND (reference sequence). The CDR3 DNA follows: TGTGCCAGTAGTATTGACCCAGGGGGAAGCTATGGCTACACCTTC. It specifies CASSIDPGGSYGYTF. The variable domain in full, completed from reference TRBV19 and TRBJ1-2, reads DGGITQSPKYLFRKEGQNVTLSCEQNLNHDAMYWYRQDPGQGLRLIYYSQIVNDFQKGDIAEGYSVSREKKESFPLTVTSAQKNPTAFYLCASSIDPGGSYGYTFGSGTRLTVV.

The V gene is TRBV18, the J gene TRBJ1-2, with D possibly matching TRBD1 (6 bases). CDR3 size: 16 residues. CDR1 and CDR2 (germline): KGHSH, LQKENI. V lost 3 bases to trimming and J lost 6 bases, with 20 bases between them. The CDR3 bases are TGTGCCAGCTCACCGAACTCGGGACAACCGTTGGATGGCTACACCTTC. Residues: CASSPNSGQPLDGYTF.

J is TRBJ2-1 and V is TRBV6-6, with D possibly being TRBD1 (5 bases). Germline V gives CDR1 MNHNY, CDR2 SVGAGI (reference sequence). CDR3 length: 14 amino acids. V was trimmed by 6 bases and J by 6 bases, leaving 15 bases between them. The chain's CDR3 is CASRSDRRGNEQFF. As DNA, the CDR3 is TGTGCCAGCAGATCCGACAGAAGGGGCAATGAGCAGTTCTTC.

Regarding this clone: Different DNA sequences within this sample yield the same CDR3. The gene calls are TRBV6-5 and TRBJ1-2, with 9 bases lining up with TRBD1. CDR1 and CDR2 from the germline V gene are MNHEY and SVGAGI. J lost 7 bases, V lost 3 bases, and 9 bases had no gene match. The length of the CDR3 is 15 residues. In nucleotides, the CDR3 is TGTGCCAGCAGTTATGGAGGACAGGGGATAGGTGGCTACACCTTC. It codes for CASSYGGQGIGGYTF.

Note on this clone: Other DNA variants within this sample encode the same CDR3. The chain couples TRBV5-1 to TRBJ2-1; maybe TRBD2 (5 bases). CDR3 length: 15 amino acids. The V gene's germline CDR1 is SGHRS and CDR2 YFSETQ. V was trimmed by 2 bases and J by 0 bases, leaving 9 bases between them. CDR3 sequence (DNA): TGCGCCAGCAGCTTCAGCGGTAGCTCCTACAATGAGCAGTTCTTC. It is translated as CASSFSGSSYNEQFF.

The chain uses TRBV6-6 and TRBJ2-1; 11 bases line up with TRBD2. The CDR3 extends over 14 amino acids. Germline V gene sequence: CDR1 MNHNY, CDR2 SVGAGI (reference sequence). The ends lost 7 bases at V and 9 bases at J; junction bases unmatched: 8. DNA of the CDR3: TGTGCCAGCACCCTGACTAGCGGGAAGGTTGAGCAGTTCTTC. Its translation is CASTLTSGKVEQFF.

For the CDR3, the DNA is TGTGCCAGCAGCTTGGCCTCAGGGAACCCCTACAATGAGCAGTTCTTC. Amino acid sequence: CASSLASGNPYNEQFF. This chain links TRBV5-6 with TRBJ2-1; maybe TRBD1 (5 bases). Germline loops: CDR1 SGHDT, CDR2 YYEEEE. V was trimmed by 0 bases and J by 2 bases, leaving 12 bases between them. The length of the CDR3 is 16 residues.

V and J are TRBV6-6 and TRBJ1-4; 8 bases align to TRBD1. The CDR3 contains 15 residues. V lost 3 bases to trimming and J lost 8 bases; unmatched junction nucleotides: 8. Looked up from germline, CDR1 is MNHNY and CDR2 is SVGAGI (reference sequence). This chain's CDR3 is CASSYQTGVREKLFF. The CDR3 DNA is TGTGCCAGCAGTTATCAGACAGGGGTTCGGGAAAAACTGTTTTTT.

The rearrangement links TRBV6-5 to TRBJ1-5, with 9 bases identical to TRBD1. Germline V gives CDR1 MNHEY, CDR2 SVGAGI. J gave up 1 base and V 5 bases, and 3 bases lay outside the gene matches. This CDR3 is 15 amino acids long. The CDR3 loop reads CASSLGTGSNQPQHF. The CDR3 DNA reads TGTGCCAGCAGTCTAGGGACAGGGAGCAATCAGCCCCAGCATTTT.

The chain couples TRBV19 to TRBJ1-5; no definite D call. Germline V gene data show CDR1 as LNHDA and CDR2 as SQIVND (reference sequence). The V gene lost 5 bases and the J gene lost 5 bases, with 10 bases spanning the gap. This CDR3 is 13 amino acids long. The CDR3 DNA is TGTGCCAGTAGTCTTCCGGGGTATCAGCCCCAGCATTTT. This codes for CASSLPGYQPQHF.

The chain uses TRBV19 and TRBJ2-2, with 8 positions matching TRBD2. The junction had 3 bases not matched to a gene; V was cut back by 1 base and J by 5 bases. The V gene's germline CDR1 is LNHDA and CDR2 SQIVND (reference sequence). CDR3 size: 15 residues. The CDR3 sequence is CASSIGAGVTGELFF. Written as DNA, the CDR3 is TGTGCCAGTAGTATAGGAGCGGGAGTTACCGGGGAGCTGTTTTTT.

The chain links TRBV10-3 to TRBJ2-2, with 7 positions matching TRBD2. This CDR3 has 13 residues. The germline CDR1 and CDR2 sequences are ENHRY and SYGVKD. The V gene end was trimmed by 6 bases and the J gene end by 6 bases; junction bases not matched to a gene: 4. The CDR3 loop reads CAIRPTSAGELFF. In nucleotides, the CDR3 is TGTGCCATCAGACCTACTAGCGCCGGGGAGCTGTTTTTT.

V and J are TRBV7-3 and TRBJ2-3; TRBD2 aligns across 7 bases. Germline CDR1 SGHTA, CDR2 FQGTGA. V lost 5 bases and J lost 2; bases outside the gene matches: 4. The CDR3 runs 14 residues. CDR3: CASSRSGYTDTQYF. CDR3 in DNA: TGTGCCAGCAGCCGTAGCGGGTACACAGATACGCAGTATTTT.

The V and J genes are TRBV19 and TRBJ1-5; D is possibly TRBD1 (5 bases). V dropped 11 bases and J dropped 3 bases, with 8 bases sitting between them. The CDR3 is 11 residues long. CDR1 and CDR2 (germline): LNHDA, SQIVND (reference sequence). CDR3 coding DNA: TGTGCCCGACAGATCAATCAGCCCCAGCATTTT. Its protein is CARQINQPQHF.

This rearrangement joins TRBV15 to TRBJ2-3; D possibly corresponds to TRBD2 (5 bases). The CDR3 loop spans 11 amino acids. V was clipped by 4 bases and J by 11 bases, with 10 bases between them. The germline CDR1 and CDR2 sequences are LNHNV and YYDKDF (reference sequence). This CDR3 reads CATSTGIGQYF. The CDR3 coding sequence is TGTGCCACCAGCACGGGAATCGGGCAGTATTTT.

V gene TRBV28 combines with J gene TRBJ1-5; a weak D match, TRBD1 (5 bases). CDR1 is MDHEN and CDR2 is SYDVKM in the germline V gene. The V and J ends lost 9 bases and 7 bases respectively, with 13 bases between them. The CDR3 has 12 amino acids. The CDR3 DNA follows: TGTGCCAGTACATGGGGGGGGCAGCCCCAGCATTTT. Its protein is CASTWGGQPQHF. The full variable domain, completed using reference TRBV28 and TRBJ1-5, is DVKVTQSSRYLVKRTGEKVFLECVQDMDHENMFWYRQDPGLGLRLIYFSYDVKMKEKGDIPEGYSVSREKKERFSLILESASTNQTSMYLCASTWGGQPQHFGDGTRLSIL.

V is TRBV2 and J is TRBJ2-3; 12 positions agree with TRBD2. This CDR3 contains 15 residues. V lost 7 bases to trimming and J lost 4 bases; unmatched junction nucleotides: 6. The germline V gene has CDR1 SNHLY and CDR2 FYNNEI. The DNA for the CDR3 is TGTGCCAGCAAACGGACTAGCGGGATAGCAGATACGCAGTATTTT. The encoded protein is CASKRTSGIADTQYF.

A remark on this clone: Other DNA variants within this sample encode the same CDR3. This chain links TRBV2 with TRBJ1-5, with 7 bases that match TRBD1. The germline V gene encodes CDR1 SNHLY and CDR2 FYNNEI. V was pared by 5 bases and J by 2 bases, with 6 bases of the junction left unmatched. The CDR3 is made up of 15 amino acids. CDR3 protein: CASSYRGEGNQPQHF. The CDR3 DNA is TGTGCCAGCAGTTACAGGGGAGAGGGCAATCAGCCCCAGCATTTT.

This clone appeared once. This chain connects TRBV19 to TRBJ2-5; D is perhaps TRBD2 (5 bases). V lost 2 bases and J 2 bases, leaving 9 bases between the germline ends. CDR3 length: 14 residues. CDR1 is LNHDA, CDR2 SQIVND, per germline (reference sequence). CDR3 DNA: TGTGCCAGTAGTATAAGCGGTGGTCAAGAGACCCAGTACTTC. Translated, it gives CASSISGGQETQYF.

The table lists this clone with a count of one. CDR3 nucleotide sequence: TGTGCCAGCAGCGGTAGCGGTTCAAACACCGGGGAGCTGTTTTTT. Amino acid sequence: CASSGSGSNTGELFF. J is TRBJ2-2 and V is TRBV11-3, with a tentative D call TRBD2 (6 bases). The CDR3 spans 15 residues. Trimming left V 5 bases short and J 2 bases short, with 12 bases between. Germline V lookup: CDR1 SGHNT, CDR2 YENEEA.

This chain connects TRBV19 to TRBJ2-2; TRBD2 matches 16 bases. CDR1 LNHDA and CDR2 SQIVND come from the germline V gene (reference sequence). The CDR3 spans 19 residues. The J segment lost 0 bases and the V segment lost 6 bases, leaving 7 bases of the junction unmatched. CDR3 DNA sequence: TGTGCCAGTAGATCCGGGACTAGCGGGAGGGCCACGAACACCGGGGAGCTGTTTTTT. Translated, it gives CASRSGTSGRATNTGELFF.

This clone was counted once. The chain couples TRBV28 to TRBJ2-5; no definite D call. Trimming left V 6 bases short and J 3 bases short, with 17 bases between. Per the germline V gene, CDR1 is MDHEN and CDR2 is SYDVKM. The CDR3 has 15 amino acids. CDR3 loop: CASSREPRNEETQYF. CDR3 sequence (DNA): TGTGCCAGCAGCCGAGAGCCCCGCAACGAAGAGACCCAGTACTTC.

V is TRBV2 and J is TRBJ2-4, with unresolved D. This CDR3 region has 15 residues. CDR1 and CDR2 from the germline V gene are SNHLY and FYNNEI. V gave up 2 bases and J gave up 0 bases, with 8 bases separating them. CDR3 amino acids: CASSELALAKNIQYF. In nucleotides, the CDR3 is TGTGCCAGCAGTGAACTCGCACTAGCCAAAAACATTCAGTACTTC.

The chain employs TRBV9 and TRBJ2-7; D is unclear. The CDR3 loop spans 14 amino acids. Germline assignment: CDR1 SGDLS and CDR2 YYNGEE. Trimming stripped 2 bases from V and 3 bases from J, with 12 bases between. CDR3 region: CASSVSTAGYEQYF. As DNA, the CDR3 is TGTGCCAGCAGCGTCTCAACTGCCGGCTACGAGCAGTACTTC.

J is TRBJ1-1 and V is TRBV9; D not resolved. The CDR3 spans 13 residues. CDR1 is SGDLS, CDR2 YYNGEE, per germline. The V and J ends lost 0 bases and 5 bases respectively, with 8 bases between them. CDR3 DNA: TGTGCCAGCAGCGTAGATGGGAGGACTGAAGCTTTCTTT. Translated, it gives CASSVDGRTEAFF. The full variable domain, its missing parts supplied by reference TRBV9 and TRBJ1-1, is DSGVTQTPKHLITATGQRVTLRCSPRSGDLSVYWYQQSLDQGLQFLIQYYNGEERAKGNILERFSAQQFPDLHSELNLSSLELGDSALYFCASSVDGRTEAFFGQGTRLTVV.